This T cell receptor beta chain was recorded in a study of T cell responses to AZD1222 COVID-19 vaccine (dated by TCRdb to the early 2020s). Some background on the complete study: A total of about 230 trial participants underwent TCR sequencing, of whom 200 to 220 received two doses of AZD1222 and some 26 received two doses of the MenACWY control vaccine. Trial participants were enrolled into age subgroups of 18-55, 56-69 and 70-plus years, which contained about 150, 27 and 61 TCR-sequenced participants, respectively.

The CDR3 regions of human TCRbeta chains were analyzed by immunosequencing. The original pipeline was this. TCRs in the repertoires were matched against a reference library of SARS-CoV-2-specific TCRs that had been generated with the MIRA antigen-specificity platform. Breadth was defined as the fraction of unique TCRs that were SARS-CoV-2-associated, and depth was defined as the fraction of total T cells that were SARS-CoV-2-associated. Using the MIRA data, each spike-specific TCR was mapped to the spike region that the TCR reacts to and placed in a CD4 or CD8 class. Log10-transformed breadth and depth values were compared by one-way ANOVA with Sidak's multiple comparisons tests. TCRdb provides this immuneACCESS table in a form limited to in-frame rearrangements. Some clones are lacking; in checked studies, under half of them reflect an unresolved V gene, and why the rest are absent is not known. The D gene and trimming were derived from the DNA, and the V and J assignments and clone size from that table. The sample table holds around 120,000 clones, of which roughly 92% were seen once. The ten largest account for about 1.1% of the sample.

General findings and caveats noted by the study authors: In the small 56-69-year group, the increase in depth fell short of significance, most likely because of low power. Because no day 14 peak-response samples were available, repertoires were characterized only after the peak T cell response. After two AZD1222 doses, spike-specific TCR breadth and depth were significantly higher than at day 0 and than in MenACWY recipients. Vaccine-associated CD4 TCRs spanned the whole spike protein, with dominant responses in regions 160-218 and 743-854. Reportedly, close to half of the unique spike-specific TCRs recognized epitopes lying outside the regions that are mutated in the B.1.351 and B.1.1.7 variants. Only five or six AZD1222 recipients were SARS-CoV-2 seropositive at baseline, limiting conclusions about previously exposed vaccinees. Most participants were white British and females outnumbered males, and the authors suggested that clonal diversity may have been underestimated.

The germline V gene provides CDR1 SNHLY and CDR2 FYNNEI. CDR3 length: 14 amino acids, cysteine to phenylalanine. Only the CDR3 part of the read is kept: 42 bases, read in frame from the first base. The time point label of this sample denotes: about 28 days (+/-7) after the second vaccine dose. AZD1222 recipients with second doses at about 4 weeks or about 12 weeks were pooled, because spike-specific TCR depth and breadth did not differ between schedules. Vaccinee samples were obtained from the UK trials COV001 and COV002, which included a single-blind randomized controlled phase 2/3 trial of AZD1222 (ChAdOx1 nCoV-19) in healthy adults. Trial participant PBMC samples were collected at day 0 and day 28 after the second dose for TCRbeta chain sequencing. Turning to this clone: Its binding antigen is unknown. The junction departs from the called germline gene at one end, perhaps through a read error.

Sequencing used peripheral blood, obtained 28 days after the second AZD1222 dose. This receptor chain uses TRBV2 and TRBJ2-7; the D gene is not confidently resolved. This TCR was sampled from an adult who received the AZD1222 COVID-19 vaccine. The CDR3 protein sequence reads: CASTEIRRTYEQYF. In nucleotides, the sequence is TGTGCCAGCACTGAAATCCGGAGAACCTACGAGCAGTACTTC.